These T cell receptor beta chains were read from a single sample in a study of control samples from healthy donors and cancer patients. Profiled with immunoSEQ multiplex PCR; TCRdb holds only in-frame clones, not every one. The data contain 150,000 to 200,000 clones, about 87% of them singletons. Sequencing used blood. These receptors originate from a man aged 25-45 years in good health. Each CDR3 is given without its conserved first and last residue.

J | V | CDR3
TRBJ1-1 | TRBV3-1/TRBV3-2 | ASSQEGIRTEAF
TRBJ1-1 | TRBV3-1/TRBV3-2 | ASSQGLNTEAF
TRBJ2-7 | TRBV5-1 | ASSLGQFEQY
TRBJ2-5 | TRBV19 | ASKSSGGLGEVQY
TRBJ2-2 | TRBV11-1 | ASSGTSGRRAGELF
TRBJ1-5 | TRBV27 | ASSRYSNQPQH
TRBJ1-2 | TRBV28 | ASSLQYGYT
TRBJ1-3 | TRBV24-1 | ATSESPGDGNTIY
TRBJ2-5 | TRBV30 | AWSEGSGREQETQY
TRBJ1-3 | TRBV5-6 | ASSLGPLLGSSGNTIY
TRBJ1-6 | TRBV9 | ASSPTGGTENSPLH
TRBJ2-1 | TRBV29-1 | SVSGGFVNEQF
TRBJ2-1 | TRBV7-2 | ASSSRDLLRF
TRBJ1-6 | TRBV3-1/TRBV3-2 | ASSQVRDPNSPLH
TRBJ1-1 | TRBV11-3 | ASSLTTGAGTEAF
TRBJ2-1 | TRBV27 | ASSPTSGLYNEQF
TRBJ2-2 | TRBV5-1 | ASSQVGGNTGELF
TRBJ1-4 | TRBV7-9 | ASSLIGEKLF
TRBJ2-1 | TRBV2 | ASTTYNEQF
TRBJ2-7 | TRBV21-1 | ASWAGLFHEQY
TRBJ2-7 | TRBV2 | ASSVWERKTYEQY
TRBJ1-6 | TRBV9 | ASSVGADVNSPLH
TRBJ1-4 | TRBV5-1 | ASSPLGTGEKLF
TRBJ1-1 | TRBV12-3/TRBV12-4 | ASKGDGTEAF
TRBJ2-1 | TRBV5-4 | ASSLGLAGSNEQF
TRBJ2-3 | TRBV5-1 | ASSFTVNPSTDTQY
TRBJ1-1 | TRBV6-5 | ASSSSGFYTEAF
TRBJ1-4 | TRBV28 | ASRLEPYEKLF
TRBJ2-3 | TRBV5-4 | ASSWTSGTDTQY
TRBJ1-3 | TRBV28 | ASSPLGSGTYSGNTIY
TRBJ1-1 | TRBV10-3 | AISPWEPARAF
TRBJ2-3 | TRBV5-1 | ASSLGDSRITDTQY
TRBJ1-3 | TRBV3-1/TRBV3-2 | ASSQPEAGNTIY
TRBJ1-2 | TRBV3-1/TRBV3-2 | ASSRQGGTVYGYT
TRBJ1-5 | TRBV19 | ASSIEDRQPQH
TRBJ2-5 | TRBV11-3 | ASSTGQGAGETQY
TRBJ1-3 | TRBV4-1 | ASSQEGVSGNTIY
TRBJ2-3 | TRBV6-5 | ASTRGSTDTQY
TRBJ1-4 | TRBV5-8 | ASSLKGIRNEKLF
TRBJ1-1 | TRBV5-1 | ASSLQSRGQRKNTEAF
TRBJ2-1 | TRBV2 | ASLRGSYNEQF
TRBJ2-1 | TRBV5-1 | ASSATGADEQF
TRBJ2-3 | TRBV9 | ASSVSGPDTQY
TRBJ2-3 | TRBV10-1 | ASPSGGGLDTQY